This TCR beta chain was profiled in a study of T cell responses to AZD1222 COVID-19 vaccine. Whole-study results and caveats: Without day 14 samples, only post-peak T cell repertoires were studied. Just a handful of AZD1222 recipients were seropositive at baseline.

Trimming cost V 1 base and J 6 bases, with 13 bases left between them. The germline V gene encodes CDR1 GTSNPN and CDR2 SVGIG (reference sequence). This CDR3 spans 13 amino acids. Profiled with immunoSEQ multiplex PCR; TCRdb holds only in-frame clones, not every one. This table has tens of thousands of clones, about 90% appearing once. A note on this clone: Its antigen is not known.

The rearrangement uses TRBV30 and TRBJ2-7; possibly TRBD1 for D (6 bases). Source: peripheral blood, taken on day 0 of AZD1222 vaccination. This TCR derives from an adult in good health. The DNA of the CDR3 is TGTGCCTGGAGTGACAGGGCCAGAGGCGAGCAGTACTTC. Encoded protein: CAWSDRARGEQYF.